This T cell receptor (beta chain) was retrieved from a study of blood T cell repertoires in COVID-19. Study summary: The origin of the acute and convalescent COVID-19 samples was the United States, Italy and Spain. T cells, B-cell-depleted T cells, or PBMCs provided the cDNA or gDNA that served as material.

How the authors handled the data: Reference gene primer amplification yielded estimated nucleated cell counts. Only in-frame clones appear in the TCRdb table, and some are missing; sequencing was by immunoSEQ multiplex PCR. Clone size and V and J calls were adopted from that table, with D and trimming inferred from the DNA. The sample consists of over 100,000 clones, around 83% of them appearing once. The V gene lost 6 bases and the J gene lost 0 bases, with 12 bases spanning the gap. Germline CDR1 is WNHNN and CDR2 is SYGVQD (reference sequence). This CDR3 spans 14 amino acids. The material sequenced was peripheral blood. This TCR derives from a woman aged 80 or over with active or convalescent COVID-19. The chain links TRBV10-1 to TRBJ2-7; maybe TRBD1 (6 bases). The CDR3 loop is CASSPGHLSYEQYF. In DNA, the CDR3 is TGCGCCAGCAGCCCGGGACACCTCTCCTACGAGCAGTACTTC.